Sequencing of this TCR beta chain was carried out in a study (dated by TCRdb to 2016 to 2017). Regarding the study in general: To characterize human CD8+ TCR repertoires that recognize immunodominant viral antigens, the researchers relied on sequence and structural analyses. What the authors observed across the whole study: Reports indicated that CD8+ TCR repertoires specific to different immunodominant viral antigens were highly diverse and distinct from one another.

Worth noting for this clonotype: The target of this receptor is not known. The input lacks base qualities; no much larger clone sits a single base away.

The sample was run on an Illumina HiSeq 2500. Using fastp at Q25 and MiXCR, TCRdb reprocessed the public reads and kept productive beta chains. Entries that share a CDR3 protein sequence are merged under the most common genes and DNA. The sample has approximately 1,500 distinct CDR3 sequences on record, about 20% of them singletons. Roughly 17% of the sample lies in the top ten. V and J lose 0 bases and 4 bases, and a span of 7 bases separates them. The CDR3 sequence holds 13 residues, the cysteine and phenylalanine included. Only the CDR3 region is kept as DNA, spanning 39 bases read in frame from base 1. Taken from the germline V gene (reference sequence), the CDR1 and CDR2 loops are SGHNT and YYREEE.

Material: CD8+ T cells (not recorded whether cultured). The clonotype was recovered from a female donor. The receptor chain draws on TRBV5-4 and TRBJ1-1, with the D gene too uncertain to name. The base sequence is TGTGCCAGCAGCTTGGGCGGGAGCACTGAAGCTTTCTTT. This gives the protein CASSLGGSTEAFF. The CDR3, completed at both ends by the reference TRBV5-4 and TRBJ1-1 genes, gives the full variable domain ETGVTQSPTHLIKTRGQQVTLRCSSQSGHNTVSWYQQALGQGPQFIFQYYREEENGRGNFPPRFSGLQFPNYSSELNVNALELDDSALYLCASSLGGSTEAFFGQGTRLTVV.